Presented here are 17 T cell receptor beta chains from one specimen sequenced in a study of blood T cell repertoires in COVID-19. Sequencing was performed with immunoSEQ multiplex PCR; in TCRdb, only in-frame clones are kept and a portion is missing. This table holds 190,000 or so clones, around four fifths found once. The sequenced sample consisted of peripheral blood. All receptors derive from a man aged 55-75 years with COVID-19, enrolled during active disease.

In this sample, this clone turned up a few times. The chain is built from TRBV18 and TRBJ1-5, with TRBD1 matching 9 bases. With 3 bases clipped from V and 5 bases from J, the junction kept 5 bases outside the gene matches. Germline values: CDR1 KGHSH, CDR2 LQKENI. The CDR3 has 15 amino acids. DNA of the CDR3: TGTGCCAGCTCACCGGGGACAGGGAGGGATCAGCCCCAGCATTTT. Translation: CASSPGTGRDQPQHF.

The sample holds a few counts of this clone. V and J are TRBV7-2 and TRBJ1-5; D gene uncertain. The CDR3 is 17 residues long. V lost 5 bases and J 0 bases, leaving 17 bases between the germline ends. The V gene's germline CDR1 is SGHTA and CDR2 FQGNSA. This chain's CDR3 is CASSAGYSHYSNQPQHF. The CDR3 DNA is TGTGCCAGCAGCGCGGGTTACTCCCATTATAGCAATCAGCCCCAGCATTTT.

This chain links TRBV10-3 with TRBJ2-6, with TRBD1 identical over 7 bases. The germline CDR1 and CDR2 sequences are ENHRY and SYGVKD. CDR3 length: 16 residues. The J segment lost 3 bases and the V segment lost 10 bases, leaving 12 bases of the junction unmatched. The CDR3 spells CATQDRAVVGANVLTF. Written as DNA, the CDR3 is TGTGCCACTCAAGACAGGGCGGTAGTTGGGGCCAACGTCCTGACTTTC.

The table lists this clone with a few counts. This chain links TRBV5-4 with TRBJ1-2, with D hard to call. Germline V CDR1 and CDR2: SGHNT, YYREEE (reference sequence). V lost 5 bases to trimming and J lost 1 base, with 9 bases between them. This CDR3 contains 13 residues. CDR3 sequence reads: CASRSSVNYGYTF. CDR3 coding DNA: TGTGCCAGCAGGAGCAGCGTTAACTATGGCTACACCTTC.

Concerning this clone: The sample has other DNA sequences that encode this CDR3 too. This sequence joins TRBV11-2 and TRBJ2-3; no clear D gene. CDR1 and CDR2 from the germline V gene are SGHAT and FQNNGV. This CDR3 is built from 14 residues. V lost 0 bases, J lost 3 bases, and 7 bases lay in between. CDR3 nucleotides: TGTGCCAGCAGCTTAGAGGGCCTGACAGATACGCAGTATTTT. The encoded protein is CASSLEGLTDTQYF.

This clone was detected only a few times. J is TRBJ1-2 and V is TRBV28; tentative D call: TRBD1 (5 bases). The V end was cut by 3 bases, the J end by 8 bases, with 13 bases between. Per germline, CDR1 MDHEN and CDR2 SYDVKM. This CDR3 has 13 residues. As DNA, the CDR3 is TGTGCCAGCAGTTTCGGAGGGACGGGGGGCTACACCTTC. It is translated as CASSFGGTGGYTF.

The V and J genes are TRBV6-2 or TRBV6-3 and TRBJ1-1; TRBD1 matches 8 bases. Germline V gene lookup returns CDR1 MNHEY and CDR2 SVGEGT. The CDR3 is 13 residues long. The ends lost 5 bases at V and 4 bases at J; junction bases unmatched: 3. For the CDR3, the DNA is TGTGCCAGCAGTCAGGACAGGGTCACTGAAGCTTTCTTT. This sequence encodes CASSQDRVTEAFF.

V and J are TRBV10-3 and TRBJ2-1; TRBD1 might be the D (6 bases). V shed 6 bases and J shed 7 bases, with 19 bases lying between them. The germline gives CDR1 ENHRY, CDR2 SYGVKD. The CDR3 loop spans 15 amino acids. The CDR3, as DNA: TGTGCCATCAGGGGGGCCGGGTCTGAGTGGAATGAGCAGTTCTTC. Its translation is CAIRGAGSEWNEQFF.

The chain uses TRBV6-5 and TRBJ1-4; TRBD1 aligns across 11 bases. Germline V gene data show CDR1 as MNHEY and CDR2 as SVGAGI. V lost 5 bases to trimming and J lost 8 bases; unmatched junction nucleotides: 7. The CDR3 has 15 residues. Here the CDR3 reads CASSLGQGAREKLFF. CDR3 sequence (DNA): TGTGCCAGCAGTCTAGGACAGGGGGCAAGAGAAAAACTGTTTTTT.

The table lists this clone with a count of one. This chain links TRBV18 with TRBJ2-7; 7 bases line up with TRBD1. Germline CDR1 reads KGHSH; CDR2 reads LQKENI. CDR3 length: 14 amino acids. V shed 2 bases and J 2 bases; nucleotides not matched to a gene: 3. The DNA for the CDR3 is TGTGCCAGCTCACCAAGGACAGGTCCCTACGAGCAGTACTTC. Residues: CASSPRTGPYEQYF. The full variable domain, rest sourced from reference TRBV18 and TRBJ2-7, is NAGVMQNPRHLVRRRGQEARLRCSPMKGHSHVYWYRQLPEEGLKFMVYLQKENIIDESGMPKERFSAEFPKEGPSILRIQQVVRGDSAAYFCASSPRTGPYEQYFGPGTRLTVT.

This clone was observed a handful of times. V is TRBV2 and J is TRBJ1-6, with a possible D match to TRBD1 (5 bases). The CDR3 loop spans 15 amino acids. V was shortened by 4 bases and J by 9 bases, with 16 bases between the two germline ends. CDR1 and CDR2 (germline): SNHLY, FYNNEI. The CDR3 nucleotides are TGTGCCAGCAGTGTTAGCCAGTCGCAGGGTTCACCCCTCCACTTT. Amino acids: CASSVSQSQGSPLHF.

The genes are TRBV12-3 or TRBV12-4 and TRBJ1-6; the match to TRBD1 covers 10 bases. The V gene end was trimmed by 6 bases and the J gene end by 13 bases; junction bases not matched to a gene: 6. The CDR3 contains 13 residues. The CDR3 coding sequence is TGTGCCAGCAGCACAGGACAGGGGGTTCCCCTCCACTTT. Amino acids: CASSTGQGVPLHF.

The gene calls are TRBV6-1 and TRBJ1-3; 7 bases are a match to TRBD1. There are 18 residues in the CDR3. V gave up 0 bases and J gave up 5 bases; unmatched junction bases: 13. Germline V gene data show CDR1 as MNHNS and CDR2 as SASEGT. The CDR3, as DNA: TGTGCCAGCAGTGAAGCTCCCTTCGACAGGGCAAGAAGAAACACCATATATTTT. This encodes CASSEAPFDRARRNTIYF.

The chain has TRBV10-3 and TRBJ2-7; 9 bases fit TRBD2. This CDR3 region has 13 residues. Germline V gene sequence: CDR1 ENHRY, CDR2 SYGVKD. Trimming took 6 bases from V and 3 from J; bases not matched to a gene: 3. CDR3: CAIRGLASYEQYF. The CDR3, as DNA: TGTGCCATCAGGGGACTAGCTAGCTACGAGCAGTACTTC.

This sequence joins TRBV5-6 and TRBJ1-2; 9 bases line up with TRBD1. CDR3 length equals 14 residues. Germline CDR1 reads SGHDT; CDR2 reads YYEEEE. Losses at the gene ends were 2 bases for V and 6 bases for J; bases not matched to a gene: 5. The CDR3 bases are TGTGCCAGCAGCTTCCCCGGGACAGGGCATGGCTACACCTTC. It codes for CASSFPGTGHGYTF.

The chain carries TRBV29-1 and TRBJ2-2; possible D gene TRBD1, 6 bases. V was trimmed by 1 base and J by 1 base, leaving 16 bases between them. Per germline, CDR1 SQVTM and CDR2 ANQGSEA. The CDR3 has 17 amino acids. The CDR3 spells CSVEAENRVGNTGELFF. CDR3 DNA: TGCAGCGTTGAAGCGGAGAACAGGGTCGGGAACACCGGGGAGCTGTTTTTT.

The chain carries TRBV7-2 and TRBJ1-2; the match to TRBD1 covers 7 bases. The germline V gene encodes CDR1 SGHTA and CDR2 FQGNSA. With 3 bases clipped from V and 4 bases from J, the junction kept 8 bases outside the gene matches. The CDR3 sequence is 15 residues long. CDR3 in amino acids: CASSFTPGQSYGYTF. CDR3 in DNA: TGTGCCAGCAGCTTCACTCCGGGACAGTCCTATGGCTACACCTTC.